The TCR beta chain under discussion was sequenced for a study of identical twins. General study points: Analyses of zero insertions could, in part, be confounded by invariant MAIT and iNKT cells. Where out-of-frame alpha sequences were twin-shared, they showed excess low generation probability. There were fewer insertions in abundant cord blood beta clonotypes, but memory repertoires showed no such pattern.

CDR3 size: 14 residues. The germline CDR1 and CDR2 sequences are SGDLS and YYNGEE. The V segment lost 0 bases and the J segment 5 bases; nucleotides outside the gene matches: 5. The authors used template switching to add a universal primer site and gave cDNA unique molecular identifiers. MiXCR was run by TCRdb on the 5' RACE reads, yielding one entry per CDR3 protein. Among about 300,000 distinct CDR3 sequences listed, 9% to 15% were seen once. On this clonotype itself: Its cognate antigen is unknown.

The same specimen was also included in a second study, on yellow fever vaccine responses in identical twins.

Sequencing was carried out using CD8+ T cells sorted from blood. The chain couples TRBV9 to TRBJ2-7; TRBD1 aligns across 7 bases. The sequence derives from a woman aged 18-29 years in good health. The CDR3: CASSVALGGNEQYF. The CDR3 nucleotides are TGTGCCAGCAGCGTAGCCCTAGGGGGCAACGAGCAGTACTTC. Variable domain in full (rest from reference TRBV9 and TRBJ2-7): DSGVTQTPKHLITATGQRVTLRCSPRSGDLSVYWYQQSLDQGLQFLIQYYNGEERAKGNILERFSAQQFPDLHSELNLSSLELGDSALYFCASSVALGGNEQYFGPGTRLTVT.